The 13 T cell receptor beta chains reported below all come from one sample, sequenced in a study of radiotherapy plus CTLA-4 blockade in lung cancer. Sequencing was performed with immunoSEQ multiplex PCR; in TCRdb, only in-frame clones are kept and a portion is missing. The sample has about 27,000 clones, about three quarters seen once. The source was peripheral blood, collected from a patient treated with radiotherapy plus ipilimumab. The receptor source for this set is a human donor with non-small cell lung cancer who had stable disease on radiotherapy plus ipilimumab.

This clone has just a few counts. The V gene is TRBV28, the J gene TRBJ2-5; 14 nucleotides agree with TRBD2. After removal of 6 bases from V and 2 bases from J, the junction contained 8 bases not matched to a gene. Germline values: CDR1 MDHEN, CDR2 SYDVKM. CDR3 length: 17 residues. The CDR3 DNA reads as TGTGCCAGCAGGAAAGGGACTAGCGGGAGAAAGCAAGAGACCCAGTACTTC. Translating it yields CASRKGTSGRKQETQYF.

The rearrangement joins TRBV9 to TRBJ2-1; TRBD2 agrees at 9 bases. V shed 4 bases and J 7 bases; nucleotides not matched to a gene: 9. This CDR3 comprises 15 residues. Per germline, CDR1 SGDLS and CDR2 YYNGEE. The CDR3 DNA sequence: TGTGCCAGCAGCCCGACTAGCGGCTATAGAAATGAGCAGTTCTTC. Translated: CASSPTSGYRNEQFF.

This clone has only one observation. The chain employs TRBV7-9 and TRBJ2-1, with TRBD1 matching 8 bases. After removal of 2 bases from V and 8 bases from J, the junction contained 5 bases not matched to a gene. Germline CDR1 and CDR2: SEHNR and FQNEAQ (reference sequence). The CDR3 runs 14 residues. This chain's CDR3 is CASSLLDREYEQFF. The CDR3 nucleotides are TGTGCCAGCAGCTTATTGGACAGGGAATATGAGCAGTTCTTC.

In this sample, this clone turned up once. This sequence joins TRBV7-6 and TRBJ2-5, with D possibly TRBD2 on 5 matching bases. The CDR3 is 17 residues long. Per germline, CDR1 SGHVS and CDR2 FNYEAQ. With 7 bases removed from V and 0 bases from J, the gap between germline ends came to 21 bases. CDR3: CASKRRAAAEYQETQYF. The CDR3 DNA reads as TGTGCCAGCAAACGGCGGGCGGCAGCCGAGTACCAAGAGACCCAGTACTTC. The whole variable domain, filled in from reference TRBV7-6 and TRBJ2-5, reads GAGVSQSPRYKVTKRGQDVALRCDPISGHVSLYWYRQALGQGPEFLTYFNYEAQQDKSGLPNDRFSAERPEGSISTLTIQRTEQRDSAMYRCASKRRAAAEYQETQYFGPGTRLLVL.

This chain uses TRBV29-1 with TRBJ2-7; 8 nucleotides agree with TRBD2. V trimming: 1 base; J trimming: 3 bases; junction bases outside the gene matches: 11. The CDR3 spans 16 residues. Germline-derived CDR1 and CDR2 are SQVTM and ANQGSEA. CDR3 nucleotide sequence: TGCAGCGTTGAAGGTCCGGGGGGGAAGGCGGGCTACGAGCAGTACTTC. Protein sequence: CSVEGPGGKAGYEQYF.

V is TRBV7-8 and J is TRBJ1-2; TRBD1 aligns across 7 bases. The V gene's germline CDR1 is SGHVS and CDR2 FQNEAQ. Unmatched junction bases numbered 10, after V lost 4 bases and J lost 8 bases. The length of the CDR3 is 14 residues. DNA of the CDR3: TGTGCCAGCAGCTCGGGACAGCCCAAAGGGGGCTACACCTTC. Protein: CASSSGQPKGGYTF.

A note on this clone: One end of the junction is discordant with germline, which a read error may explain. The V and J genes are TRBV2 and TRBJ2-3; D possibly corresponds to TRBD2 (6 bases). Looked up from germline, CDR1 is SNHLY and CDR2 is FYNNEI. CDR3 length: 15 residues. The CDR3 region is CANSLKGTSTDTQYF. The CDR3 nucleotides are TGTGCCAACAGTCTAAAGGGGACTAGCACAGATACGCAGTATTTT.

The chain carries TRBV6-6 and TRBJ1-4; D remains unclear. The CDR3 is made up of 12 amino acids. Germline V gives CDR1 MNHNY, CDR2 SVGAGI (reference sequence). Deletions cut 7 bases from V and 6 bases from J, with 9 bases between. This CDR3 reads CASTRGDEKLFF. In DNA form, the CDR3 reads TGTGCCAGCACCCGTGGGGATGAAAAACTGTTTTTT.

J is TRBJ2-2 and V is TRBV5-1; 8 nucleotides line up with TRBD1. The length of the CDR3 is 15 residues. J was trimmed by 4 bases and V by 3 bases; bases with no gene match: 5. CDR1 is SGHRS and CDR2 is YFSETQ in the germline V gene. CDR3 sequence: CASSSTGVGTGELFF. CDR3 in DNA: TGCGCCAGCAGCTCGACAGGGGTGGGCACCGGGGAGCTGTTTTTT.

Only a few counts were recorded for this clone. V usage is TRBV5-1 and J usage is TRBJ1-4; 8 bases are shared with TRBD1. Germline lookup yields CDR1 SGHRS and CDR2 YFSETQ. The CDR3 is 15 residues long. The V segment lost 4 bases and the J segment 8 bases; nucleotides outside the gene matches: 10. The CDR3, as DNA: TGCGCCAGCAGCCCTGCGGACAGGGAAAGGGAAAAACTGTTTTTT. It translates to CASSPADREREKLFF.

The chain has TRBV21-1 and TRBJ2-3; the D call in the table, TRBD2, was not verified against the DNA. TRBV21-1 is shown as a pseudogene. The CDR3 spans 18 residues. The CDR3 region has the DNA TGTGCCAGCAGCACAAAGTGGGGTCGTGGGAGACACACAGATACGCAGTATTTT. Translation gives CASSTKWGRGRHTDTQYF.

The chain links TRBV6-5 to TRBJ1-3; D remains unclear. Trimming removed 8 bases at V and 2 bases at J, with 13 bases between. CDR3 size: 14 residues. Germline lookup yields CDR1 MNHEY and CDR2 SVGAGI. CDR3 region: CASAPRAPGNTIYF. For the CDR3, the DNA is TGTGCCAGCGCCCCAAGGGCCCCTGGAAACACCATATATTTT.

The genes are TRBV6-4 and TRBJ2-1, with a possible D match to TRBD1 (5 bases). The germline V gene has CDR1 MRHNA and CDR2 SNTAGT. CDR3 size: 16 residues. The ends were cut back, 6 bases at V and 0 bases at J, with 15 bases in the middle. CDR3 region: CASSSWTISSYNEQFF. For the CDR3, the DNA is TGTGCCAGCAGCTCCTGGACAATCAGCTCCTACAATGAGCAGTTCTTC.